A selection of T cell receptor beta chains follows, all from one sample in a study of T-cell reconstitution after alpha-beta-depleted transplantation in children. MiXCR, run by TCRdb on the PCR reads, gives a single entry per CDR3 protein. This sample has hundreds of thousands of distinct CDR3 sequences, with about 16% found just once. The specimen was PBMCs, mostly from graft donor cells, collected 360 days after TCRalphabeta/CD19-depleted stem cell transplant. The receptors were gathered from a boy less than two years old who had a stem cell transplant for Wiskott-Aldrich syndrome, so the T cells may come from the graft donor. CDR3s include the opening cysteine and the closing phenylalanine or tryptophan. A D gene is named only where the DNA matches it firmly. Only part of the rows carry a size: once, few, many, or a class if the clone is expanded.

v_gene,j_gene,d_gene,len,abundance,CDR3nt,CDR3aa
TRBV27,TRBJ1-5,TRBD1,14,few,TGTGCCAGCAGTAGACAGGGAAAAGATCAGCCCCAGCATTTT,CASSRQGKDQPQHF
TRBV25-1,TRBJ2-1,TRBD1,15,few,TGTGCCAGCAGCCCCGGGACAGGGTTTTACAATGAGCAGTTCTTC,CASSPGTGFYNEQFF
TRBV11-3,TRBJ1-2,.,17,.,TGTGCCAGCAGCTTAGAGGTCCCTTGGGGGATCAACTATGGCTACACCTTC,CASSLEVPWGINYGYTF
TRBV9,TRBJ2-7,TRBD2,15,.,TGTGCCAGCAGCGTAGGGGACTACGGATCCTACGAGCAGTACTTC,CASSVGDYGSYEQYF
TRBV27,TRBJ1-2,TRBD1,15,few,TGTGCCAGCAGTTTGCTAGGGACAGCTAACTATGGCTACACCTTC,CASSLLGTANYGYTF
TRBV10-1,TRBJ1-5,.,16,.,TGCGCCAGCAGTGCCTCCCGGGGCCCTTATCCTCAGCCCCAGCATTTT,CASSASRGPYPQPQHF
TRBV11-2,TRBJ1-2,TRBD1,15,.,TGTGCCAGCAGCACCCACAGGGGAAATCACTATGGCTACACCTTC,CASSTHRGNHYGYTF
TRBV15,TRBJ2-7,.,17,.,TGTGCCACCAGCAGAGATCTAGGGAGGCCCATCACCTACGAGCAGTACTTC,CATSRDLGRPITYEQYF
TRBV5-6,TRBJ2-3,.,14,.,TGTGCCAGCACCATGGACAGAAGGGAAGATACGCAGTATTTT,CASTMDRREDTQYF
TRBV7-9,TRBJ2-5,TRBD1,16,once,TGTGCCAGCAGCTACGCAGGGGGCCTGGGTGAAGAGACCCAGTACTTC,CASSYAGGLGEETQYF
TRBV7-2,TRBJ1-2,TRBD1,17,.,TGTGCCAGCAGTTACAATCACCGGGACAGGGGGCCATATGGCTACACCTTC,CASSYNHRDRGPYGYTF
TRBV4-1,TRBJ2-7,.,16,.,TGCGCCAGCAGCCAAAACCCGGGGGTTAGCTCCTACGAGCAGTACTTC,CASSQNPGVSSYEQYF
TRBV12-3/TRBV12-4,TRBJ2-3,TRBD2,15,few,TGTGCCAGCAGTATAGCGGGGTCTAGCACAGATACGCAGTATTTT,CASSIAGSSTDTQYF
TRBV10-2,TRBJ1-2,TRBD1,14,few,TGCGCCAGCAGTGAGTCCCGGGACAGCTCTGGCTACACCTTC,CASSESRDSSGYTF
TRBV7-9,TRBJ1-4,.,16,.,TGTGCCAGCAGCTTAATCCCCAATTCAACTAATGAAAAACTGTTTTTT,CASSLIPNSTNEKLFF
TRBV10-3,TRBJ1-2,.,12,.,TGTGCCATCAGTGAGTCGACAGATGGCTACACCTTC,CAISESTDGYTF
TRBV10-3,TRBJ1-2,TRBD1,13,few,TGTGCCACCCACCCGGCAGGGGGCAATGGCTACACCTTC,CATHPAGGNGYTF
TRBV29-1,TRBJ2-1,TRBD1,13,few,TGCAGCGTTGTGGGACAGGGCTACAATGAGCAGTTCTTC,CSVVGQGYNEQFF
TRBV3-1,TRBJ1-1,.,19,.,TGTGCCAGCAGCCAAAATTGGGGGACCACCCGTATCCGATACACTGAAGCTTTCTTT,CASSQNWGTTRIRYTEAFF
TRBV18,TRBJ2-5,TRBD1,15,many,TGTGCCAGCTCATCTCAATCGGGACAGCAAGAGACCCAGTACTTC,CASSSQSGQQETQYF
TRBV13,TRBJ2-1,TRBD2,15,few,TGTGCCAGCAGCTTCCAGCGGGAGGGCTCGGATGAGCAGTTCTTC,CASSFQREGSDEQFF
TRBV4-1,TRBJ2-3,.,18,few,TGCGCCAGCAGCTCGGGTCCCTTTACTCCCCACAAGACAGATACGCAGTATTTT,CASSSGPFTPHKTDTQYF
TRBV7-2,TRBJ2-5,.,11,.,TGTGCCAGCAGCAACTGGGAGACCCAGTACTTC,CASSNWETQYF
TRBV6-2/TRBV6-3,TRBJ2-1,TRBD1,16,.,TGTGCCAGCAGTTCTAGAAGGGGGCAACCCTACAATGAGCAGTTCTTC,CASSSRRGQPYNEQFF
TRBV15,TRBJ1-5,TRBD1,15,many,TGTGCCACCAGCAGCAACCCAGACAGGGTCCAGCCCCAGCATTTT,CATSSNPDRVQPQHF
TRBV6-1,TRBJ1-1,.,13,few,TGTGCCAGCAGCCCCGTACGGGGGACTGAAGCTTTCTTT,CASSPVRGTEAFF
TRBV20-1,TRBJ2-1,.,15,.,TGCAGTGCTAGAGATCGACGGGGACTCCGTTATGAGCAGTTCTTC,CSARDRRGLRYEQFF
TRBV20-1,TRBJ2-7,.,11,few,TGCAGTGCTCGTAGGGAATACGAGCAGTACTTC,CSARREYEQYF
TRBV6-1,TRBJ2-7,TRBD1,15,few,TGTGCCAGCAGCCGTGGACAGGTTGAATCCTACGAGCAGTACTTC,CASSRGQVESYEQYF
TRBV28,TRBJ2-5,TRBD2,14,.,TGTGCCAGCAGACTAGCGGGAGGGGCTGAGACCCAGTACTTC,CASRLAGGAETQYF
TRBV20-1,TRBJ1-2,.,12,few,TGCAGTGCTACCGGGGAATGGGAAGGCTACACCTTC,CSATGEWEGYTF
TRBV18,TRBJ2-1,.,15,few,TGTGCCAGCTCACTACGCCAGCTAGCCTACAATGAGCAGTTCTTC,CASSLRQLAYNEQFF
TRBV12-3/TRBV12-4,TRBJ2-6,.,15,many,TGTGCCAGCAGTCCCGGCCACTCTGGGGCCAACGTCCTGACTTTC,CASSPGHSGANVLTF
TRBV5-1,TRBJ2-1,.,15,few,TGCGCCAGCAGCCCCGGGAGGGACAGGATCAATGAGCAGTTCTTC,CASSPGRDRINEQFF
TRBV29-1,TRBJ2-6,.,14,few,TGCAGCGTTGAGGTCGCCTCTGGGGCCAACGTCCTGACTTTC,CSVEVASGANVLTF
TRBV15,TRBJ2-7,TRBD1,15,few,TGTGCCACCAGCATAAACGGACAGGGACCCTACGAGCAGTACTTC,CATSINGQGPYEQYF
TRBV20-1,TRBJ2-1,.,13,.,TGCAGTGCTCCCCAGGGGCCATACAATGAGCAGTTCTTC,CSAPQGPYNEQFF
TRBV7-9,TRBJ2-7,.,11,.,TGTGCCAGCAGCCATGGTTCCGAGCAGTACTTC,CASSHGSEQYF
TRBV19,TRBJ2-2,.,13,few,TGTGCCAGTAGTATAGCACAGACCGGGGAGCTGTTTTTT,CASSIAQTGELFF
TRBV12-3/TRBV12-4,TRBJ1-1,TRBD1,15,.,TGTGCCAGCAGTTTAGCCCCTACAGGGGGCCCACCGGCTTTCTTT,CASSLAPTGGPPAFF
TRBV24-1,TRBJ2-1,.,11,many,TGTGCCACCAGTGATTTGTATGAGCAGTTCTTC,CATSDLYEQFF